In its sample, the clone carrying this T cell receptor (beta chain) was seen once. These data originate in a study of blood T cell repertoires in COVID-19. Method: immunoSEQ multiplex PCR; TCRdb's copy keeps in-frame clones and lacks some. Of some 160,000 clones in the sample, roughly 90% are singletons; the top ten hold roughly 3.1%. Looked up from germline, CDR1 is KGHSH and CDR2 is LQKENI. The junction had 7 bases not matched to a gene; V was cut back by 4 bases and J by 6 bases. This CDR3 has 16 residues. The genes are TRBV18 and TRBJ1-6; 9 bases align to TRBD1. What was sequenced was peripheral blood. The clonotype was recovered from a man aged 60 to 69 with acute or convalescent COVID-19. This CDR3 reads CASSHRDRDFNSPLHF. In DNA, the CDR3 is TGTGCCAGCTCACACCGGGACAGGGACTTTAATTCACCCCTCCACTTT.